The next 23 T cell receptor beta chains were all read from a single sample in a study of cytomegalovirus exposure and HLA in healthy donors. Measured with immunoSEQ multiplex PCR; TCRdb has only the in-frame clones, and not every one. The data contain more than 110,000 clones, about 86% of them singletons. Input material: PBMCs. The receptors were sampled from a young woman in good health and CMV-seropositive.

V and J are TRBV2 and TRBJ1-1; D may be TRBD1 (5 bases). Trimming took 5 bases from V and 6 from J, leaving 16 bases between them. Germline V gene data show CDR1 as SNHLY and CDR2 as FYNNEI. The CDR3 is 14 amino acids. CDR3 residues: CASSITGISAEAFF. For the CDR3, the DNA is TGTGCCAGCAGTATAACAGGAATAAGCGCTGAAGCTTTCTTT.

J is TRBJ2-1 and V is TRBV2; 8 bases fit TRBD1. This CDR3 is built from 13 residues. CDR1 is SNHLY, CDR2 FYNNEI, per germline. The J segment lost 12 bases and the V segment lost 7 bases, leaving 11 bases of the junction unmatched. The CDR3 protein is CASKWDRLKGQFF. The CDR3 bases are TGTGCCAGCAAATGGGACAGGTTGAAGGGGCAGTTCTTC.

The J gene is TRBJ2-4, the V gene TRBV6-6; D is unclear. The germline V gene encodes CDR1 MNHNY and CDR2 SVGAGI (reference sequence). The V and J ends lost 0 bases and 8 bases respectively, with 8 bases between them. The CDR3 consists of 13 residues. The CDR3 region has the DNA TGTGCCAGCAGTTACTCCCCGAGAGACATTCAGTACTTC. Residues: CASSYSPRDIQYF.

The chain carries TRBV5-1 and TRBJ2-7, with 9 bases fitting TRBD2. Trimming removed 0 bases from V and 1 base from J; junction bases left unmatched: 8. Per germline, CDR1 SGHRS and CDR2 YFSETQ. The length of the CDR3 is 17 residues. The CDR3 region has the DNA TGCGCCAGCAGCTTGGTCCCAGCGGGAGGCGCGTCCTACGAGCAGTACTTC. This sequence encodes CASSLVPAGGASYEQYF.

This clone has only a few counts. This rearrangement joins TRBV4-3 to TRBJ2-6; D is uncertain. Germline CDR1 LGHNA, CDR2 YSLEER. Trimming took 0 bases from V and 0 from J, leaving 6 bases between them. The length of the CDR3 is 16 residues. The CDR3 DNA sequence: TGCGCCAGCAGCCAAGAGGCAGGCTCTGGGGCCAACGTCCTGACTTTC. Its protein is CASSQEAGSGANVLTF.

This clone was seen just once. The chain is built from TRBV7-2 and TRBJ1-5; no reliable D call. Germline CDR1 and CDR2: SGHTA and FQGNSA. Trimming took off 1 base at V and 0 bases at J, with 7 bases between the two ends. The CDR3 spans 15 residues. The CDR3, as DNA: TGTGCCAGCAGCTTAGTGGCGGATAGCAATCAGCCCCAGCATTTT. It yields the protein CASSLVADSNQPQHF.

The chain links TRBV27 to TRBJ1-2; no clear D. Per germline, CDR1 MNHEY and CDR2 SMNVEV (reference sequence). CDR3 size: 12 residues. V gave up 7 bases and J gave up 4 bases, with 10 bases separating them. The CDR3 bases are TGTGCCAGCATCGTTGGTAGCTATGGCTACACCTTC. Encoded protein: CASIVGSYGYTF.

This chain connects TRBV30 to TRBJ2-2, with TRBD2 matching 8 bases. Losses at the gene ends were 2 bases for V and 1 base for J; bases not matched to a gene: 3. The germline CDR1 and CDR2 sequences are GTSNPN and SVGIG (reference sequence). This CDR3 contains 15 residues. CDR3 nucleotides: TGTGCCTGGAGTTCGCGGGGGGAGAACACCGGGGAGCTGTTTTTT. The encoded protein is CAWSSRGENTGELFF.

The V call is TRBV29-1, the J call TRBJ1-5; TRBD1 matches 8 bases. V shed 4 bases and J 6 bases; nucleotides not matched to a gene: 5. This CDR3 region has 13 residues. CDR1 and CDR2 from the germline V gene are SQVTM and ANQGSEA. CDR3 sequence reads: CSVVAGGGQPQHF. The CDR3 DNA reads as TGCAGCGTTGTTGCAGGGGGCGGTCAGCCCCAGCATTTT. Full variable domain (remainder filled in from reference TRBV29-1 and TRBJ1-5): SAVISQKPSRDICQRGTSLTIQCQVDSQVTMMFWYRQQPGQSLTLIATANQGSEATYESGFVIDKFPISRPNLTFSTLTVSNMSPEDSSIYLCSVVAGGGQPQHFGDGTRLSIL.

This clone was found once. This chain joins TRBV10-3 and TRBJ1-1; D may be TRBD1 (5 bases). CDR1 is ENHRY, CDR2 SYGVKD, per germline. V gave up 7 bases and J gave up 5 bases, with 14 bases separating them. This CDR3 contains 13 residues. The CDR3 sequence: CAITSSKGTEAFF. CDR3 bases: TGTGCCATCACTTCCTCGAAGGGGACTGAAGCTTTCTTT.

The sample holds a few counts of this clone. The chain is built from TRBV7-2 and TRBJ2-7; D might be TRBD2 (6 bases). V shed 1 base and J shed 4 bases, with 14 bases lying between them. The CDR3 has 15 residues. CDR1 and CDR2 (germline): SGHTA, FQGNSA. CDR3 in DNA: TGTGCCAGCAGCTTAGGAGACGGGGGATTATACGAGCAGTACTTC. Translated: CASSLGDGGLYEQYF.

This chain connects TRBV5-4 to TRBJ2-7; 13 nucleotides line up with TRBD2. Germline CDR1 SGHNT, CDR2 YYREEE (reference sequence). The V segment lost 3 bases and the J segment 3 bases; nucleotides outside the gene matches: 18. The CDR3 has 20 residues. CDR3 nucleotide sequence: TGTGCCAGCAGCTCAACATACACCGGGACTAGCGGGACTCCCGTCTACGAGCAGTACTTC. This encodes CASSSTYTGTSGTPVYEQYF.

The table lists this clone with a count of one. The rearrangement uses TRBV11-2 and TRBJ2-1; 11 bases are shared with TRBD2. This CDR3 has 15 amino acids. V lost 6 bases, J lost 3 bases, and 4 bases stayed unmatched. CDR1 is SGHAT and CDR2 is FQNNGV in the germline V gene. CDR3 DNA sequence: TGTGCCAGCAGTCCTAGCGGGGGGTTCTACAATGAGCAGTTCTTC. It codes for CASSPSGGFYNEQFF.

This chain uses TRBV30 with TRBJ1-5; tentative D call: TRBD1 (5 bases). This CDR3 region has 14 residues. The germline gives CDR1 GTSNPN, CDR2 SVGIG (reference sequence). V was pared by 0 bases and J by 4 bases, with 10 bases between. CDR3 sequence (DNA): TGTGCCTGGAGTGTAATGACAGCGAATCAGCCCCAGCATTTT. This sequence encodes CAWSVMTANQPQHF.

CDR3 sequence (DNA): TGTGCCAGCAGCGAGGGAGACGCCTCTAGCACAGATACGCAGTATTTT. Translating gives CASSEGDASSTDTQYF. The chain employs TRBV2 and TRBJ2-3, with a possible D match to TRBD2 (5 bases). The germline V gene encodes CDR1 SNHLY and CDR2 FYNNEI. Between the trimmed V and J ends, which lost 6 bases and 0 bases, there was a span of 16 bases. This CDR3 has 16 amino acids.

The chain employs TRBV6-1 and TRBJ2-4, with D perhaps TRBD1 (6 bases). Germline lookup yields CDR1 MNHNS and CDR2 SASEGT. Trimming left V 6 bases short and J 2 bases short, with 17 bases between. CDR3 length: 16 residues. The CDR3 DNA reads as TGTGCCAGCAGCGAATTTACAGGGATCTCCAAAAACATTCAGTACTTC. Translating gives CASSEFTGISKNIQYF.

This chain connects TRBV7-9 to TRBJ1-1; no firm D call. This CDR3 has 13 residues. V shed 3 bases and J shed 5 bases, with 10 bases lying between them. Germline V gene sequence: CDR1 SEHNR, CDR2 FQNEAQ (reference sequence). The CDR3 region has the DNA TGTGCCAGCAGCTTTGCGGGGAGTACTGAAGCTTTCTTT. It encodes CASSFAGSTEAFF.

The rearrangement uses TRBV14 and TRBJ1-2; unclear D gene. This CDR3 has 13 residues. Germline V CDR1 and CDR2: SGHDN, FVKESK. Trimming removed 4 bases at V and 8 bases at J, with 14 bases between. CDR3 nucleotides: TGTGCCAGCAGCCCCCGGCAGGCTGTGGGCTACACCTTC. It is translated as CASSPRQAVGYTF.

Note on this clone: This sample also contains other DNA sequences that code for the same CDR3. The genes are TRBV28 and TRBJ1-2; D gene uncertain. This CDR3 region has 12 residues. The germline V and J ends were trimmed by 1 base and 5 bases, with 5 bases remaining between them. In germline, CDR1 is MDHEN, CDR2 SYDVKM. CDR3 nucleotide sequence: TGTGCCAGCAGTTTATCGGGATATGGCTACACCTTC. Its protein product is CASSLSGYGYTF.

This clone was picked up one time. The rearrangement links TRBV9 to TRBJ2-2; 12 nucleotides align to TRBD2. Per germline, CDR1 SGDLS and CDR2 YYNGEE. J gave up 4 bases and V 2 bases, and 9 bases lay outside the gene matches. The CDR3 is made up of 18 amino acids. The CDR3 protein is CASSVPLAGGLGTGELFF. The CDR3 DNA is TGTGCCAGCAGCGTCCCGCTAGCGGGGGGGCTGGGCACCGGGGAGCTGTTTTTT. Filled out from reference TRBV9 and TRBJ2-2, the complete variable domain reads DSGVTQTPKHLITATGQRVTLRCSPRSGDLSVYWYQQSLDQGLQFLIQYYNGEERAKGNILERFSAQQFPDLHSELNLSSLELGDSALYFCASSVPLAGGLGTGELFFGEGSRLTVL.

The chain combines TRBV2 with TRBJ2-5; 7 positions match TRBD1. J was trimmed by 5 bases and V by 4 bases; bases with no gene match: 4. The CDR3 is 13 amino acids. In germline, CDR1 is SNHLY, CDR2 FYNNEI. As DNA, the CDR3 is TGTGCCAGCAGTGGACAGGGCATCGAGACCCAGTACTTC. As protein: CASSGQGIETQYF. Looking up the rest from reference TRBV2 and TRBJ2-5 gives the full variable domain: EPEVTQTPSHQVTQMGQEVILRCVPISNHLYFYWYRQILGQKVEFLVSFYNNEISEKSEIFDDQFSVERPDGSNFTLKIRSTKLEDSAMYFCASSGQGIETQYFGPGTRLLVL.

V and J are TRBV18 and TRBJ2-7; a weak D match, TRBD1 (5 bases). The germline CDR1 and CDR2 sequences are KGHSH and LQKENI. The CDR3 is made up of 15 amino acids. V was cut by 3 bases and J by 7 bases, with 19 bases left in between. CDR3 protein: CASSPVGQGPGEQYF. The CDR3 DNA follows: TGTGCCAGCTCACCGGTGGGCCAGGGCCCTGGGGAGCAGTACTTC.

V gene TRBV25-1 combines with J gene TRBJ1-1; 8 bases align to TRBD1. Germline V gene sequence: CDR1 MGHDK, CDR2 SYGVNS. V shed 6 bases and J 11 bases; nucleotides not matched to a gene: 14. The CDR3 runs 14 residues. CDR3 in DNA: TGTGCCAGCAGGAAGACAGGGGCCGGGGCGGGGGCTTTCTTT. Protein product: CASRKTGAGAGAFF.